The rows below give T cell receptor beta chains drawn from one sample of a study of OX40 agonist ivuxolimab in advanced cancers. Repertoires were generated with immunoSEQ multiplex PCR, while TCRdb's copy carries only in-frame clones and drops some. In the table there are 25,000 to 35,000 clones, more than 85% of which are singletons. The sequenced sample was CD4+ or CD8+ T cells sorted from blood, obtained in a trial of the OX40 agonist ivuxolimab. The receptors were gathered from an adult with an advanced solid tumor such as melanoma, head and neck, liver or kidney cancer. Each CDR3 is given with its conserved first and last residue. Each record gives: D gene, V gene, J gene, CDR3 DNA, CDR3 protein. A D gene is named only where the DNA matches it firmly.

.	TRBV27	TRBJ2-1	TGTGCCAGCAGTCCCCCCCCGGGTCCAGTTGGGCATGAGCAGTTCTTC	CASSPPPGPVGHEQFF
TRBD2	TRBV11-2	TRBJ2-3	TGTGCCAGCAGCTCAGCGGGGATGCTCGCAGATACGCAGTATTTT	CASSSAGMLADTQYF
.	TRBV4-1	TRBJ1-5	TGCGCCAGCAGCCACTTAACTCAGGGATCCAATCAGCCCCAGCATTTT	CASSHLTQGSNQPQHF
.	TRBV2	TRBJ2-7	TGTGCCAGCAGTGAATTTAGTATGGAGAACTACGAGCAGTACTTC	CASSEFSMENYEQYF
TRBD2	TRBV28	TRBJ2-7	TGTGCCAGCAGTCCAATACCGGGACTAGCGGGAGTTGAGATATACGAGCAGTACTTC	CASSPIPGLAGVEIYEQYF
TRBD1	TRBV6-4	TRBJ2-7	TGTGCCAGCACCACGGGACAGAGCTCCTACGAGCAGTACTTC	CASTTGQSSYEQYF
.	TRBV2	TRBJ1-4	TGTGCCAGCAGTGAAGTTGGTGGATCTGTTAATGAAAAACTGTTTTTT	CASSEVGGSVNEKLFF
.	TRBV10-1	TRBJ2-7	TGCGCCAGCAGTGAGTATGGGGTCGGCTCCTACGAGCAGTACTTC	CASSEYGVGSYEQYF
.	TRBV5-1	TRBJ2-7	TGCGCCAGCAGCTCGGCAAACACCGCCTACGAGCAGTACTTC	CASSSANTAYEQYF
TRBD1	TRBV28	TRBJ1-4	TGTGCCAGCATTCCCATCGGACAGGGAAATGAAAAACTGTTTTTT	CASIPIGQGNEKLFF
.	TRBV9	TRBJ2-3	TGTGCCAGCAGCCCTGGGACGGCAGATACGCAGTATTTT	CASSPGTADTQYF
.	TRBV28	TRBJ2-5	TGTGCCAGCAGTGATAGCGAGACCCAGTACTTC	CASSDSETQYF